A selection of T cell receptor beta chains follows, all from one sample in a study of blood T cell repertoires in COVID-19. Clones were read by immunoSEQ multiplex PCR, and TCRdb kept only the in-frame ones, dropping some. The sample lists about 210,000 clones; under 90% were seen once. The specimen was peripheral blood. The receptors here all came from a woman of 80 years or more with COVID-19, enrolled during active disease. Both conserved end residues are part of each CDR3. The D gene is left open where the match is weak. The size of a clone is reported for some rows only, either as once, few or many, or as a class for expanded clones.

D: .; V: TRBV2; size: .; J: TRBJ1-2; DNA: TGTGCCAGCAGTTACAGGGTCGGCTACACCTTC; CDR3: CASSYRVGYTF
D: .; V: TRBV3-1/TRBV3-2; size: .; J: TRBJ2-7; DNA: TGTGCCAGCAGCCTGATCGGGGGAAGGAACGAGCAGTACTTC; CDR3: CASSLIGGRNEQYF
D: .; V: TRBV5-4; size: .; J: TRBJ2-1; DNA: TGTGCCAGCAGCTTGGCCCAGGCGTCCTACGAGCAGTTCTTC; CDR3: CASSLAQASYEQFF
D: .; V: TRBV7-2; size: once; J: TRBJ2-5; DNA: TGTGCCAGCAGCTTAGCGGCACGGGACTTCCAAGAGACCCAGTACTTC; CDR3: CASSLAARDFQETQYF
D: .; V: TRBV5-1; size: .; J: TRBJ2-7; DNA: TGCGCCAGCAGCAGGGACACCTCCGGAACCTACGAGCAGTACTTC; CDR3: CASSRDTSGTYEQYF
D: TRBD1; V: TRBV19; size: .; J: TRBJ2-1; DNA: TGTGCCAGTAGTACGACAGGGGGGCACAGGCCTGAGCAGTTCTTC; CDR3: CASSTTGGHRPEQFF
D: TRBD1; V: TRBV5-1; size: .; J: TRBJ2-1; DNA: TGCGCCAGCACCTGGGGCGACAGGGGAAACAATGAGCAGTTCTTC; CDR3: CASTWGDRGNNEQFF
D: .; V: TRBV29-1; size: .; J: TRBJ2-3; DNA: TGCAGCGTTGAAGACGGGACAACTAGCACAGATACGCAGTATTTT; CDR3: CSVEDGTTSTDTQYF
D: .; V: TRBV5-1; size: .; J: TRBJ1-4; DNA: TGCGCCAGTCATCCGGGACACACAAACCCCTCTAATGAAAAACTGTTTTTT; CDR3: CASHPGHTNPSNEKLFF
D: .; V: TRBV7-9; size: .; J: TRBJ2-7; DNA: TGTGCCAGCGCGGGGGCCTCCTACGAGCAGTACTTC; CDR3: CASAGASYEQYF
D: .; V: TRBV3-1/TRBV3-2; size: .; J: TRBJ1-1; DNA: TGTGCCAGCAGCCAAGTGGGAGCGAACACTGAAGCTTTCTTT; CDR3: CASSQVGANTEAFF
D: .; V: TRBV18; size: .; J: TRBJ1-4; DNA: TGTGCCAGCTCAGAGCAGGAGGTTGCAACTAATGAAAAACTGTTTTTT; CDR3: CASSEQEVATNEKLFF
D: .; V: TRBV7-3; size: .; J: TRBJ2-7; DNA: TGTGCCAGCAGCCGAGGGGGGGATACCCTCAGATCCTACGAGCAGTACTTC; CDR3: CASSRGGDTLRSYEQYF
D: .; V: TRBV9; size: .; J: TRBJ2-5; DNA: TGTGCCAGCGGCGGACACTTCCAAGAGACCCAGTACTTC; CDR3: CASGGHFQETQYF
D: .; V: TRBV19; size: .; J: TRBJ2-1; DNA: TGTGCCAGTTCTACAGGGACCTACAATGAGCAGTTCTTC; CDR3: CASSTGTYNEQFF
D: TRBD1; V: TRBV5-1; size: few; J: TRBJ2-2; DNA: TGCGCCAGCAGCTTCGGGACAGACACCGGGGAGCTGTTTTTT; CDR3: CASSFGTDTGELFF
D: .; V: TRBV30; size: .; J: TRBJ1-2; DNA: TGTGCCTGGAGCACACCTAACTATGGCTACACCTTC; CDR3: CAWSTPNYGYTF
D: .; V: TRBV6-5; size: once; J: TRBJ1-1; DNA: TGTGCCAGCAGTTACTCGAGGTCTTCGAACACTGAAGCTTTCTTT; CDR3: CASSYSRSSNTEAFF
D: TRBD1; V: TRBV6-5; size: .; J: TRBJ2-4; DNA: TGTGCCAGCAGAGGACAGGGGGCCAAAAACATTCAGTACTTC; CDR3: CASRGQGAKNIQYF
D: .; V: TRBV18; size: .; J: TRBJ1-4; DNA: TGTGCCAGCTCACCCTTCGTCCCGTCGGGGGGGGATGAAAAACTGTTTTTT; CDR3: CASSPFVPSGGDEKLFF
D: TRBD1; V: TRBV10-3; size: .; J: TRBJ1-2; DNA: TGTGCCATCAGTGAGCCTTTGGACAGGGGGTCGGGAGGCTACACCTTC; CDR3: CAISEPLDRGSGGYTF
D: .; V: TRBV9; size: .; J: TRBJ2-2; DNA: TGTGCCAGCAGCCCCCTGGTTGGCCTTGACACCGGGGAGCTGTTTTTT; CDR3: CASSPLVGLDTGELFF
D: .; V: TRBV6-6; size: once; J: TRBJ2-3; DNA: TGTGCCAGCACTATCCCCACGGGAGATACGCAGTATTTT; CDR3: CASTIPTGDTQYF
D: .; V: TRBV7-9; size: .; J: TRBJ1-6; DNA: TGTGCCAGCAGACTCGGACAGAATAATTCACCCCTCCACTTT; CDR3: CASRLGQNNSPLHF
D: TRBD1; V: TRBV2; size: .; J: TRBJ1-5; DNA: TGTGCCAGCAGTGACTCCGCAAGACAGGGTAGCAATCAGCCCCAGCATTTT; CDR3: CASSDSARQGSNQPQHF
D: TRBD1; V: TRBV29-1; size: .; J: TRBJ1-1; DNA: TGCAGCGTTGCCCTTGACAGGGGGACTGAAGCTTTCTTT; CDR3: CSVALDRGTEAFF
D: .; V: TRBV27; size: .; J: TRBJ2-2; DNA: TGTGCCAGCAGTCCTAAGGGGGACCATACCGGGGAGCTGTTTTTT; CDR3: CASSPKGDHTGELFF
D: TRBD1; V: TRBV7-2; size: .; J: TRBJ1-4; DNA: TGTGCCAGCAGCTCAAACGACAGGGTTTGGGAAAAACTGTTTTTT; CDR3: CASSSNDRVWEKLFF
D: .; V: TRBV7-9; size: .; J: TRBJ1-2; DNA: TGTGCCAGCAGCTTAATGGGGGGGCATGGCTACACCTTC; CDR3: CASSLMGGHGYTF
D: TRBD2; V: TRBV24-1; size: .; J: TRBJ2-1; DNA: TGTGCCACCAGTGACCCTAGCGGGGGCCCCTTGAGAAATGAGCAGTTCTTC; CDR3: CATSDPSGGPLRNEQFF
D: .; V: TRBV11-2; size: .; J: TRBJ1-1; DNA: TGTGCCAGCAGCTTTCAGGGTGGGAACACTGAAGCTTTCTTT; CDR3: CASSFQGGNTEAFF
D: .; V: TRBV27; size: .; J: TRBJ2-1; DNA: TGTGCCAGCAGTCACCGACAGAGCTCCTACAATGAGCAGTTCTTC; CDR3: CASSHRQSSYNEQFF
D: TRBD2; V: TRBV11-2; size: .; J: TRBJ2-1; DNA: TGTGCCAGCAGCCGACTAGCGGACTACTCCTACAATGAGCAGTTCTTC; CDR3: CASSRLADYSYNEQFF
D: TRBD2; V: TRBV6-5; size: .; J: TRBJ2-3; DNA: TGTGCCAGCAGTTCCCGACTAGCGGATACGCAGTATTTT; CDR3: CASSSRLADTQYF
D: .; V: TRBV29-1; size: .; J: TRBJ2-7; DNA: TGCAGCGTTGAATCGGACACTACCTACGAGCAGTACTTC; CDR3: CSVESDTTYEQYF
D: TRBD1; V: TRBV5-1; size: .; J: TRBJ1-3; DNA: TGCGCCACCCAGCGGACAGGGGATGGAAACACCATATATTTT; CDR3: CATQRTGDGNTIYF
D: .; V: TRBV6-5; size: .; J: TRBJ1-1; DNA: TGTGCCAGCAGCTCAGGGAAATTGGGGGGAACTGAAGCTTTCTTT; CDR3: CASSSGKLGGTEAFF
D: TRBD2; V: TRBV7-2; size: .; J: TRBJ2-3; DNA: TGTGCCAGCAGGAGACTAGCGGGGGGGCCTGATACGCAGTATTTT; CDR3: CASRRLAGGPDTQYF
D: TRBD1; V: TRBV11-2; size: .; J: TRBJ2-5; DNA: TGTGCCAGCAGCTTAACGGGACAGGTGGACGGGGAGACCCAGTACTTC; CDR3: CASSLTGQVDGETQYF
D: TRBD1; V: TRBV28; size: few; J: TRBJ1-4; DNA: TGTGCCAGCAGTAGGACAGGGCTCAATGAAAAACTGTTTTTT; CDR3: CASSRTGLNEKLFF
D: .; V: TRBV6-2/TRBV6-3; size: .; J: TRBJ1-5; DNA: TGTGCCAGCAGCTCGGGGGGCGCCAATCAGCCCCAGCATTTT; CDR3: CASSSGGANQPQHF
D: TRBD1; V: TRBV6-5; size: .; J: TRBJ1-2; DNA: TGTGCCAGCAGAGACTCAGGGGGCCGAGGCTATGGCTACACCTTC; CDR3: CASRDSGGRGYGYTF
D: TRBD1; V: TRBV5-4; size: .; J: TRBJ2-1; DNA: TGTGCCAGCAGCTTCCGGGACAGGGGGCGCAATGAGCAGTTCTTC; CDR3: CASSFRDRGRNEQFF
D: TRBD1; V: TRBV28; size: .; J: TRBJ1-5; DNA: TGTGCCAGCAGTTCCCATCAGGGGGGAAATCAGCCCCAGCATTTT; CDR3: CASSSHQGGNQPQHF
D: .; V: TRBV6-5; size: .; J: TRBJ1-3; DNA: TGTGCCAGCGACAAAGCGGTCGGAAACACCATATATTTT; CDR3: CASDKAVGNTIYF
D: TRBD1; V: TRBV3-1/TRBV3-2; size: .; J: TRBJ2-3; DNA: TGTGCCAGCAGCCATCGGGACAGTAGCACAGATACGCAGTATTTT; CDR3: CASSHRDSSTDTQYF
D: .; V: TRBV28; size: .; J: TRBJ1-1; DNA: TGTGCCAGCAGACCAGGACAGATGAACACTGAAGCTTTCTTT; CDR3: CASRPGQMNTEAFF
D: TRBD1; V: TRBV5-5; size: .; J: TRBJ2-1; DNA: TGTGCCAGCAGCTCGGTGGGACAGAGCTACAATGAGCAGTTCTTC; CDR3: CASSSVGQSYNEQFF
D: .; V: TRBV30; size: .; J: TRBJ2-5; DNA: TGTGCCTGGAATCGGGGAGATAGGGAGACCCAGTACTTC; CDR3: CAWNRGDRETQYF
D: .; V: TRBV5-4; size: .; J: TRBJ1-2; DNA: TGTGCCAGCAGCTTGGGGCAGGGAATCTATGGCTACACCTTC; CDR3: CASSLGQGIYGYTF
D: TRBD2; V: TRBV7-2; size: .; J: TRBJ2-1; DNA: TGTGCCAGCAGCCGGACTAGCGGTTCCTACAATGAGCAGTTCTTC; CDR3: CASSRTSGSYNEQFF
D: .; V: TRBV10-3; size: .; J: TRBJ2-7; DNA: TGTGCCATCAGCCCTCGGGTTTTCGACGAGCAGTACTTC; CDR3: CAISPRVFDEQYF
D: .; V: TRBV6-4; size: once; J: TRBJ1-4; DNA: TGTGCCAGCAGTCTCTACGACAGGTCTGGAAAACTGTTTTTT; CDR3: CASSLYDRSGKLFF